The 11 T cell receptor beta chains listed next were all sequenced from one sample in a study of CD8 T cells in ankylosing spondylitis. Findings and limits, study-wide: A motif of roughly 8 highly homologous TCR beta variants was seen as apparently characteristic of ankylosing spondylitis blood.

Which antigens these TCRs recognize remains unknown. TCRdb reprocessed the 5' RACE reads with MiXCR, giving one entry per CDR3 protein. The data contain roughly 440,000 distinct CDR3 sequences, 17% of them singletons. The sequenced sample consisted of blood, either unsorted or a sorted T cell fraction (not recorded which). These receptors all come from a male donor with ankylosing spondylitis.

The table lists this clonotype with a few counts. The chain is built from TRBV5-1 and TRBJ1-2, with TRBD1 matching over 7 bases. This CDR3 has 12 amino acids. V lost 0 bases and J lost 8; bases outside the gene matches: 1. Germline lookup yields CDR1 SGHRS and CDR2 YFSETQ. In DNA, the CDR3 is TGCGCCAGCAGCTTGGAAGGGGGCGGCTACACCTTC. Residues: CASSLEGGGYTF.

The J gene is TRBJ1-2, the V gene TRBV27; maybe TRBD1 (6 bases). CDR3 length: 14 residues. V was clipped by 6 bases and J by 3 bases, with 14 bases between them. Looked up from germline, CDR1 is MNHEY and CDR2 is SMNVEV (reference sequence). The CDR3 nucleotides read TGTGCCAGCAGGTCCCTAGGGGGTGACTATGGCTACACCTTC. Protein: CASRSLGGDYGYTF.

This sequence joins TRBV20-1 and TRBJ2-3; the D is unclear. This CDR3 is built from 13 residues. Trimming removed 6 bases from V and 1 base from J, with 11 bases in between. The germline V gene has CDR1 DFQATT and CDR2 SNEGSKA (reference sequence). This CDR3 is CSALGQGTDTQYF. CDR3 nucleotide sequence: TGCAGTGCCCTAGGTCAGGGCACAGATACGCAGTATTTT.

This clonotype was observed a few times. V and J are TRBV20-1 and TRBJ2-5; the match to TRBD2 covers 9 bases. Germline assignment: CDR1 DFQATT and CDR2 SNEGSKA (reference sequence). The trim removed 1 base at V and 1 base at J, leaving 10 bases unmatched. This CDR3 has 17 amino acids. The CDR3 reads CSARVNRGSGSQETQYF. DNA for the CDR3: TGCAGTGCTAGAGTCAATAGGGGTAGCGGGAGCCAAGAGACCCAGTACTTC.

The chain employs TRBV5-1 and TRBJ1-3; D not resolved. Per the germline V gene, CDR1 is SGHRS and CDR2 is YFSETQ. Trimming removed 0 bases at V and 0 bases at J, with 13 bases between. The CDR3 consists of 17 residues. Here the CDR3 DNA reads TGCGCCAGCAGCTTGGAGGTCAGACAAAGCTCTGGAAACACCATATATTTT. Encoded protein: CASSLEVRQSSGNTIYF.

Only one count was recorded for this clonotype. The chain is built from TRBV7-8 and TRBJ2-4, with 7 bases that match TRBD2. V lost 5 bases to trimming and J lost 3 bases; unmatched junction nucleotides: 13. The CDR3 extends over 17 amino acids. The germline CDR1 and CDR2 sequences are SGHVS and FQNEAQ. This chain's CDR3 is CASSPVGGGLGKNIQYF. The CDR3 nucleotides read TGTGCCAGCAGCCCCGTGGGCGGGGGATTGGGCAAAAACATTCAGTACTTC. The whole variable domain, filled in from reference TRBV7-8 and TRBJ2-4, reads GAGVSQSPRYKVAKRGQDVALRCDPISGHVSLFWYQQALGQGPEFLTYFQNEAQLDKSGLPSDRFFAERPEGSVSTLKIQRTQQEDSAVYLCASSPVGGGLGKNIQYFGAGTRLSVL.

The chain combines TRBV7-3 with TRBJ2-3, with TRBD2 matching 10 bases. CDR3 length: 16 amino acids. With 1 base clipped from V and 4 bases from J, the junction kept 5 bases outside the gene matches. CDR1 and CDR2 (germline): SGHTA, FQGTGA. The CDR3 here is CASSLMASGSSDTQYF. As DNA, the CDR3 is TGTGCCAGCAGCTTAATGGCTAGCGGGAGTTCAGATACGCAGTATTTT.

In its sample, this clonotype was seen a few times. The genes are TRBV12-3 or TRBV12-4 and TRBJ1-2; TRBD1 agrees at 8 bases. J gave up 0 bases and V 5 bases, and 8 bases lay outside the gene matches. The CDR3 has 16 amino acids. The DNA of the CDR3 is TGTGCCAGCAGTCCCAGGACAGGGTTAACTAACTATGGCTACACCTTC. Protein: CASSPRTGLTNYGYTF.

This clonotype has more than one count but fewer than ten. V and J are TRBV28 and TRBJ2-7; 8 nucleotides agree with TRBD1. Germline V gives CDR1 MDHEN, CDR2 SYDVKM. After removal of 6 bases from V and 3 bases from J, the junction contained 7 bases not matched to a gene. The CDR3 has 14 amino acids. Written as DNA, the CDR3 is TGTGCCAGCAGCGAGGGGACAGGCAACTACGAGCAGTACTTC. It yields the protein CASSEGTGNYEQYF.

The sample holds a few counts of this clonotype. The chain employs TRBV2 and TRBJ1-2; no clear D gene. Trimming stripped 3 bases from V and 4 bases from J, with 15 bases between. The germline CDR1 and CDR2 sequences are SNHLY and FYNNEI. The CDR3 contains 15 residues. This CDR3 is CASSDSIGSPYGYTF. CDR3 DNA: TGTGCCAGCAGTGACAGCATCGGTTCACCCTATGGCTACACCTTC.

This clonotype has more than one count but fewer than ten. This rearrangement joins TRBV7-8 to TRBJ1-1; no clear D gene. The germline V gene has CDR1 SGHVS and CDR2 FQNEAQ. The CDR3 is 15 amino acids. V was shortened by 1 base and J by 0 bases, with 9 bases between the two germline ends. The CDR3 region is CASSLVTGVNTEAFF. CDR3 nucleotides: TGTGCCAGCAGCTTAGTGACTGGGGTGAACACTGAAGCTTTCTTT.